Listed below are T cell receptor beta chains from one sample, sequenced in a study of cytomegalovirus exposure and HLA in healthy donors. The table came from immunoSEQ multiplex PCR; TCRdb's copy has only in-frame clones and leaves some out. This sample yields more than 100,000 clones, of which about 80% are seen a single time; 30% belongs to the top ten. The source material was PBMCs. These receptors were taken from a man between 60 and 75 years old in good health and CMV-seropositive. CDR3s include the opening cysteine and the closing phenylalanine or tryptophan. A D gene is named only where the DNA matches it firmly. Only part of the rows carry a size: once, few, many, or a class if the clone is expanded.

clone_size,d_call,j_call,v_call,cdr3_nt,cdr3_aa
.,TRBD1,TRBJ1-2,TRBV11-2,TGTGCCAGCAGCTTCACCTCGGGACAGGGGGGCGGCTACACCTTC,CASSFTSGQGGGYTF
.,TRBD2,TRBJ2-7,TRBV5-1,TGCGCCAGCAGCTTGGGTTCGACTAGCGGGTCCTACGAGCAGTACTTC,CASSLGSTSGSYEQYF
.,.,TRBJ1-3,TRBV18,TGTGCCAGCTCACCACTACAGGGTGGAAACACCATATATTTT,CASSPLQGGNTIYF
.,.,TRBJ2-1,TRBV10-1,TGCGCCAGCAGCCAACTAGCATCCTCCTACAATGAGCAGTTCTTC,CASSQLASSYNEQFF
.,.,TRBJ2-1,TRBV5-1,TGCGCCAGCAGCTTGAGTCTAGGGGGTGGGGGTGAGCAGTTCTTC,CASSLSLGGGGEQFF
.,.,TRBJ2-1,TRBV6-1,TGTGCCAGCAGCTTGGAGGGAGAGGGGAATGAGCAGTTCTTC,CASSLEGEGNEQFF
once,.,TRBJ2-7,TRBV7-8,TGTGCCAGCAGCTTATACGACAGCAACTACGAGCAGTACTTC,CASSLYDSNYEQYF
.,TRBD1,TRBJ1-1,TRBV14,TGTGCCAGCAGCCAACGCCCTGGACAGGGGGGGACTGAAGCTTTCTTT,CASSQRPGQGGTEAFF
.,.,TRBJ2-1,TRBV30,TGTGCCTGGACCAATGGCCAGCTAGCGCGTTACAATGAGCAGTTCTTC,CAWTNGQLARYNEQFF
.,.,TRBJ2-1,TRBV6-1,TGTGCCAGCTGGGCGGGGTACAATGAGCAGTTCTTC,CASWAGYNEQFF
.,.,TRBJ1-1,TRBV5-6,TGTGCCAGCAGCCCCCTGACGGGTAACACTGAAGCTTTCTTT,CASSPLTGNTEAFF
.,.,TRBJ2-3,TRBV30,TGTGCCTGGAGTAGGGGGAGGGGTTTCACAGATACGCAGTATTTT,CAWSRGRGFTDTQYF
.,.,TRBJ2-7,TRBV2,TGTGCCAGCAGTGAAGTGGGGTACGCGGGGAGCTCCTACGAGCAGTACTTC,CASSEVGYAGSSYEQYF
.,.,TRBJ2-5,TRBV5-1,TGCGCCAGCAGCTATGCCGAAGAGGGCCAAGAGACCCAGTACTTC,CASSYAEEGQETQYF
.,TRBD1,TRBJ1-2,TRBV28,TGTGCCAGCAGTCCGCCCCGAGGGGGCGTCCCCTATGGCTACACCTTC,CASSPPRGGVPYGYTF
once,.,TRBJ1-2,TRBV6-5,TGTGCCAGCAGTCTAGAGCTGGGGGCAGGATATGGCTACACCTTC,CASSLELGAGYGYTF
.,.,TRBJ1-6,TRBV7-6,TGTGCCAGCAGCCAACTACCCCCGACCGGGTCCGAGTCACCCCTCCACTTT,CASSQLPPTGSESPLHF
once,TRBD2,TRBJ2-1,TRBV10-1,TGCGCCACCTCTAGCGGACCATACAATGAGCAGTTCTTC,CATSSGPYNEQFF
.,TRBD2,TRBJ2-1,TRBV9,TGTGCCAGCAGCGGACTAGCGTCTGAGCAGTTCTTC,CASSGLASEQFF
.,.,TRBJ1-1,TRBV15,TGTGCCACCAGCAGAGATTTTACCCCTACTTCGGCTTTCTTT,CATSRDFTPTSAFF
.,TRBD2,TRBJ2-1,TRBV9,TGTGCCAGCAGCGTAGGTCCAGCGGGATACAATGAGCAGTTCTTC,CASSVGPAGYNEQFF
once,.,TRBJ2-7,TRBV9,TGTGCCAGCAGCGCTGTAGGCAGGGGCTTCTCCTACGAGCAGTACTTC,CASSAVGRGFSYEQYF
few,TRBD1,TRBJ2-2,TRBV28,TGTGCCAGCACCACTTATTGGTGGGACAGGGGTATCAGCGGGTTGGCGAACACCGGGGAGCTGTTTTTT,CASTTYWWDRGISGLANTGELFF
.,TRBD1,TRBJ1-5,TRBV6-5,TGTGCCAGCAGAACCGGACAGGGAGGACAGCCCCAGCATTTT,CASRTGQGGQPQHF
.,.,TRBJ2-7,TRBV28,TGTGCCAGCAGAGTCTCCGGACGGACTTACGAGCAGTACTTC,CASRVSGRTYEQYF
.,TRBD1,TRBJ1-3,TRBV11-2,TGTGCCAGCAGTTTACGACAGGGGAGCGGAAACACCATATATTTT,CASSLRQGSGNTIYF
.,.,TRBJ1-2,TRBV30,TGTGCCTGGAGTAGCGGTAGTCGCTACACCTTC,CAWSSGSRYTF
.,.,TRBJ2-7,TRBV9,TGTGCCAGCAGCGTAGCGCGGGGGCCGGACTACGAGCAGTACTTC,CASSVARGPDYEQYF
.,.,TRBJ2-7,TRBV5-6,TGTGCCAGCAGCTTTAACAGTCCAAGGTACGAGCAGTACTTC,CASSFNSPRYEQYF
.,.,TRBJ2-3,TRBV19,TGTGCCAGTAGTAAGGAGGGTGATACGCAGTATTTT,CASSKEGDTQYF
.,TRBD1,TRBJ1-5,TRBV10-3,TGTGCCATCAGTGAGTCTTGGGTGGACAGGGGACGCTTCAATAGCAATCAGCCCCAGCATTTT,CAISESWVDRGRFNSNQPQHF